The rows below give T cell receptor beta chains drawn from one sample of a study of cytomegalovirus exposure and HLA in healthy donors. Sequencing was performed with immunoSEQ multiplex PCR; in TCRdb, only in-frame clones are kept and a portion is missing. This sample's table has approximately 100,000 clones. Sequences were obtained from PBMCs. These receptors were obtained from a man aged 35-49 years in good health and CMV-seronegative. CDR3s include the opening cysteine and the closing phenylalanine or tryptophan. Fields, in order: V gene, J gene, CDR3 protein.

TRBV5-1	TRBJ2-5	CASSRWAGGETQYF
TRBV29-1	TRBJ1-1	CSAIPGNTEAFF
TRBV9	TRBJ2-1	CASSVGQGAFHNEQFF
TRBV5-5	TRBJ1-1	CASSLGYRTGGRNTEAFF
TRBV6-5	TRBJ1-2	CASSPGLNGYTF
TRBV19	TRBJ2-1	CASSTRQGAYNEQFF
TRBV30	TRBJ2-3	CALGLAGGFTDTQYF
TRBV30	TRBJ1-2	CAWSFTGPPLYGYTF
TRBV27	TRBJ1-5	CASSLSLSNQPQHF
TRBV7-2	TRBJ2-1	CASSSFGTSGNNEQFF
TRBV4-3	-	CASSPGTGVGNEQYF
TRBV18	TRBJ1-6	CASSRDRGGNSPLHF
TRBV7-2	TRBJ1-1	CASSENSGTEAFF
TRBV28	TRBJ1-5	CASSLFGDRVLESQHF
TRBV27	TRBJ2-1	CASSPGLVVFF
TRBV5-4	TRBJ2-7	CASSGGSGRASEQYF
TRBV28	TRBJ1-1	CASSPGQGGTEAFF
TRBV11-2	TRBJ2-7	CASSLEDSAAILSYEQYF
TRBV5-4	TRBJ2-1	CASSLDRTSGIGENEQFF
TRBV7-9	TRBJ1-4	CASSPGDGVSEKLFF
TRBV9	TRBJ2-6	CASSRGGSTGANVLTF
TRBV28	TRBJ1-5	CAIAGGPSNQPQHF
TRBV7-9	TRBJ1-4	CASSPGLDRPGFPNEKLFF
TRBV2	TRBJ2-2	CASIRDTLSAGELFF
TRBV18	TRBJ2-3	CASSPSSTDTQYF
TRBV4-1	TRBJ2-1	CASSQGSGQTYNEQFF
TRBV5-1	TRBJ1-6	CASSGTGPSPLHF
TRBV2	TRBJ1-5	CASSESTPRQPQHF
TRBV5-6	TRBJ2-5	CASSLGNRDQETQYF
TRBV11-3	TRBJ1-1	CASSLIQGSEAFF
TRBV6-6	TRBJ2-7	CASILDRNFYEQYF
TRBV4-3	TRBJ2-3	CASSQDQAGGPGTQYF
TRBV7-9	-	CASSLDISIYEQYF
TRBV6-6	TRBJ1-2	CASRFPRQGYGYTF
TRBV11-2	TRBJ2-7	CASSLGSVTYEQYF
TRBV19	TRBJ2-7	CASSMAGAYEQYF
TRBV5-6	TRBJ2-1	CASMGRQATYNEQFF
TRBV27	TRBJ1-6	CASSSRNSPLHF
TRBV18	TRBJ2-6	CASSPPRTGANVLTF
TRBV2	TRBJ2-5	CASSEDREKETQYF
TRBV2	TRBJ1-6	CASNPQGTDNSPLHF
TRBV7-9	TRBJ2-7	CASRRSGYEQYF
TRBV7-2	TRBJ1-1	CASSIRQGAATEAFF
TRBV11-2	TRBJ1-1	CASSLNYWTPNTEAFF
TRBV5-1	TRBJ2-3	CASGGGSTDTQYF
TRBV30	TRBJ2-1	CAWSRGQGALILGDNEQFF
TRBV28	TRBJ1-2	CASGHRDYGYTF
TRBV2	TRBJ2-5	CASVTGARETQYF
TRBV7-2	TRBJ2-3	CASSKGLAGVGLGTDTQYF